One and the same sample provided the 16 T cell receptor beta chains below, sequenced in a study of T-cell reconstitution after alpha-beta-depleted transplantation in children. Preparation of the TCRbeta library used unique molecular identifiers. TCRdb independently ran MiXCR on the PCR reads; one entry per CDR3 protein. The profile shows 350,000 to 450,000 distinct CDR3 sequences, roughly 14% of them singletons. The material sequenced was PBMCs, taken from the stem cell graft. These receptors originate from a human donor who donated a stem cell graft to a child with Fanconi anemia.

CDR3 DNA: TGTGCCAGCAGCCAAGATGAGACAGGCAGCCAAGCTTTCTTT. Amino acid sequence: CASSQDETGSQAFF. The chain couples TRBV4-2 to TRBJ1-1, with a possible D match to TRBD1 (6 bases). The CDR3 is 14 residues long. Deletions cut 0 bases from V and 9 bases from J, with 14 bases between. From germline, CDR1 is LGHNA and CDR2 YNFKEQ.

The chain employs TRBV12-3 or TRBV12-4 and TRBJ1-2, with D uncertain. V was shortened by 5 bases and J by 4 bases, with 11 bases between the two germline ends. The CDR3 spans 13 residues. The CDR3 spells CASSPWDSYGYTF. The CDR3 DNA follows: TGTGCCAGCAGTCCTTGGGATTCCTATGGCTACACCTTC.

This clonotype was found a few times. The chain uses TRBV19 and TRBJ1-5; a possible D gene is TRBD1 (5 bases). Between the trimmed V and J ends, which lost 7 bases and 7 bases, there was a span of 14 bases. The CDR3 has 13 amino acids. The germline V gene encodes CDR1 LNHDA and CDR2 SQIVND (reference sequence). Here the CDR3 reads CASTGTREQPQHF. The CDR3 bases are TGTGCCAGTACCGGGACCAGAGAACAGCCCCAGCATTTT.

This clonotype was observed a handful of times. This chain links TRBV11-2 with TRBJ2-3; the match to TRBD1 covers 7 bases. Germline-derived CDR1 and CDR2 are SGHAT and FQNNGV. There are 14 residues in the CDR3. V lost 5 bases to trimming and J lost 5 bases; unmatched junction nucleotides: 7. CDR3 amino acids: CASSKTGVGDTQYF. In DNA, the CDR3 is TGTGCCAGCAGCAAAACAGGGGTCGGAGATACGCAGTATTTT.

The table lists this clonotype with a few counts. The rearrangement links TRBV11-1 to TRBJ2-7; D is uncertain. With 2 bases removed from V and 6 bases from J, the gap between germline ends came to 8 bases. Germline V gives CDR1 SGHAT, CDR2 FQDESV (reference sequence). The CDR3 totals 12 residues. The CDR3 nucleotides read TGTGCCAGCAGCTTATCCCCATTCGAGCAGTACTTC. It translates to CASSLSPFEQYF.

This clonotype has a count of ten or more. The chain joins TRBV4-3 to TRBJ1-3, with D perhaps matching TRBD1 (5 bases). Trimming took 0 bases from V and 4 from J, leaving 10 bases between them. The CDR3 is 15 amino acids. Germline V gene sequence: CDR1 LGHNA, CDR2 YSLEER. CDR3: CASSQDETDGNTIYF. CDR3 sequence (DNA): TGCGCCAGCAGCCAAGACGAGACAGACGGAAACACCATATATTTT.

This rearrangement joins TRBV13 to TRBJ2-5, with TRBD2 matching 11 bases. CDR3 size: 15 residues. Germline V CDR1 and CDR2: PRHDT, FYEKMQ (reference sequence). After removal of 5 bases from V and 3 bases from J, the junction contained 5 bases not matched to a gene. CDR3 amino acids: CASSRGLAEEETQYF. CDR3 bases: TGTGCCAGCAGCCGGGGACTAGCGGAGGAAGAGACCCAGTACTTC.

The chain couples TRBV3-1 to TRBJ2-7, with D unclear. The V gene lost 5 bases and the J gene lost 4 bases, with 9 bases spanning the gap. CDR1 is LGHDT, CDR2 YNNKEL, per germline (reference sequence). This CDR3 comprises 12 residues. CDR3 in amino acids: CASSSSLYEQYF. CDR3 coding DNA: TGTGCCAGCAGCTCCTCCCTATACGAGCAGTACTTC.

A note on this clonotype: One junction end does not reproduce the germline sequence, and a read error may be involved. The V call is TRBV20-1, the J call TRBJ2-6; weak D call: TRBD1 (5 bases). There are 18 residues in the CDR3. Germline lookup yields CDR1 DFQATT and CDR2 SNEGSKA (reference sequence). DNA for the CDR3: TGCTGTGCTAGAGATCACAGGTCCCGTGACTCTGGGGCCAACGTCCTGACTTTC. Amino acids: CCARDHRSRDSGANVLTF.

The chain has TRBV19 and TRBJ1-2, with D tentatively TRBD1 (6 bases). CDR1 and CDR2 from the germline V gene are LNHDA and SQIVND (reference sequence). The CDR3 has 14 amino acids. Trimming took off 2 bases at V and 4 bases at J, with 11 bases between the two ends. The CDR3: CASSIRDKLYGYTF. As DNA, the CDR3 is TGTGCCAGTAGTATACGGGACAAGCTCTATGGCTACACCTTC.

The table lists this clonotype with many counts. The chain carries TRBV27 and TRBJ1-5; D is undetermined. The CDR3 loop spans 13 amino acids. Germline CDR1 MNHEY, CDR2 SMNVEV (reference sequence). V gave up 4 bases and J gave up 3 bases, with 7 bases separating them. CDR3 region: CASSWANNQPQHF. The CDR3, as DNA: TGTGCCAGCAGTTGGGCTAACAATCAGCCCCAGCATTTT.

V usage is TRBV30 and J usage is TRBJ1-5, with D perhaps TRBD1 (5 bases). The germline V gene encodes CDR1 GTSNPN and CDR2 SVGIG (reference sequence). Trimming shortened V by 3 bases and J by 4 bases, and 10 bases separated the two germline ends. The CDR3 runs to 13 residues. The CDR3 protein is CAWSQGLNQPQHF. CDR3 coding DNA: TGTGCCTGGAGCCAGGGCTTGAATCAGCCCCAGCATTTT.

This clonotype was seen a few times. This chain joins TRBV30 and TRBJ2-1, with D unclear. The CDR3 length is 15 residues. Germline V gene sequence: CDR1 GTSNPN, CDR2 SVGIG (reference sequence). V was trimmed by 2 bases and J by 4 bases, leaving 15 bases between them. The chain's CDR3 is CAWSSIRASYNEQFF. CDR3 bases: TGTGCCTGGAGTTCCATTCGGGCCAGTTACAATGAGCAGTTCTTC. Looking up the rest from reference TRBV30 and TRBJ2-1 gives the full variable domain: SQTIHQWPATLVQPVGSPLSLECTVEGTSNPNLYWYRQAAGRGLQLLFYSVGIGQISSEVPQNLSASRPQDRQFILSSKKLLLSDSGFYLCAWSSIRASYNEQFFGPGTRLTVL.

The sample holds a few counts of this clonotype. The chain combines TRBV18 with TRBJ2-7; tentative D call: TRBD2 (5 bases). CDR3 length equals 15 residues. Germline V gene lookup returns CDR1 KGHSH and CDR2 LQKENI. V was cut by 6 bases and J by 2 bases, with 17 bases left in between. The CDR3 DNA is TGTGCCAGCTCTCCTCAGGTTGACGGGACCTACGAGCAGTACGTC. This sequence encodes CASSPQVDGTYEQYV.

This clonotype has just a few counts. The chain is built from TRBV6-2 or TRBV6-3 and TRBJ1-5, with TRBD1 as a possible D gene (5 bases). V lost 0 bases to trimming and J lost 7 bases, with 7 bases between them. This CDR3 comprises 13 residues. Per the germline V gene, CDR1 is MNHEY and CDR2 is SVGEGT. CDR3 nucleotide sequence: TGTGCCAGCAGTTACTCAGGGGCACAGCCCCAGCATTTT. Translation gives CASSYSGAQPQHF.

This chain links TRBV10-3 with TRBJ2-5, with D perhaps TRBD2 (5 bases). The V end lost 8 bases, the J end lost 5 bases, and 9 bases lay between the germline ends. In germline, CDR1 is ENHRY, CDR2 SYGVKD. CDR3 length: 11 residues. CDR3 coding DNA: TGTGCCATCGGACCGGGGGAGACCCAGTACTTC. This gives the protein CAIGPGETQYF.